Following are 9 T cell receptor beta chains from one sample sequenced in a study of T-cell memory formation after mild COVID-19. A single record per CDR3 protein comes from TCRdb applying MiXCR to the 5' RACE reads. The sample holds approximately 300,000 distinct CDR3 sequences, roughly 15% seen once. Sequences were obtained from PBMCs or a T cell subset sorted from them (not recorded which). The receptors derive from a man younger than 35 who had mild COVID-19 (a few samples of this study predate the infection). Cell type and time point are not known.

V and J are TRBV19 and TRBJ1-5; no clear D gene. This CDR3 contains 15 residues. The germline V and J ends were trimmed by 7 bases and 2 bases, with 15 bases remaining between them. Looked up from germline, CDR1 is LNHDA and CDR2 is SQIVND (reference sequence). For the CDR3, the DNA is TGTGCCAGTAAACTGGGTATAGGTGGCAATCAGCCCCAGCATTTT. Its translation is CASKLGIGGNQPQHF.

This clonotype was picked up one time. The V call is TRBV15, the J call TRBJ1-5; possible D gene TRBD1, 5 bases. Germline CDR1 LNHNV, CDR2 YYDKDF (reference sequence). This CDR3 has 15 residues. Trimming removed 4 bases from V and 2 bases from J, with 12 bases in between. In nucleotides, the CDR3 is TGTGCCACCAGCATAGGAGGGGACCGCAATCAGCCCCAGCATTTT. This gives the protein CATSIGGDRNQPQHF.

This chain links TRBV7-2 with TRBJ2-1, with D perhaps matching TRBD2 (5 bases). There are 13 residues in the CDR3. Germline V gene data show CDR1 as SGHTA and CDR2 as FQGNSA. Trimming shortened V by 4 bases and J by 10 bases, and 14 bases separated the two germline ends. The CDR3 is CASSWPVQREQFF. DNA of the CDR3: TGTGCCAGCAGCTGGCCGGTGCAGCGGGAGCAGTTCTTC.

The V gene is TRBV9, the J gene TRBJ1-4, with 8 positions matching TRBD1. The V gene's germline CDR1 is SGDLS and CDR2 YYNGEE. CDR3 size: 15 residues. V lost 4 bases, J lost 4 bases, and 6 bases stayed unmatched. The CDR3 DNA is TGTGCCAGCAGCTCAGGGGGCAGATATAATGAAAAACTGTTTTTT. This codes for CASSSGGRYNEKLFF.

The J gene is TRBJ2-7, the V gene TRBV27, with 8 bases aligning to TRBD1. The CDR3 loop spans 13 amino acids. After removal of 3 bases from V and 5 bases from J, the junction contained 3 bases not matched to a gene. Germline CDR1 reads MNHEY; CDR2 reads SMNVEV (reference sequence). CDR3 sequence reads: CASSFQQGDEQYF. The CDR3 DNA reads TGTGCCAGCAGTTTCCAACAGGGGGACGAGCAGTACTTC.

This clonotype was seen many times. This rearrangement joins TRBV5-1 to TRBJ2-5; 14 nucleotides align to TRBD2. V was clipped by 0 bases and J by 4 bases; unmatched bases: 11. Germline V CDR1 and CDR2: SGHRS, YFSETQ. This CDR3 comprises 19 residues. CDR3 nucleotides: TGCGCCAGCAGCTTGGATATGAAACCCGGGACTAGCGGGGGAGAGACCCAGTACTTC. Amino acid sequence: CASSLDMKPGTSGGETQYF. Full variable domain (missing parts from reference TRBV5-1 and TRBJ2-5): KAGVTQTPRYLIKTRGQQVTLSCSPISGHRSVSWYQQTPGQGLQFLFEYFSETQRNKGNFPGRFSGRQFSNSRSEMNVSTLELGDSALYLCASSLDMKPGTSGGETQYFGPGTRLLVL.

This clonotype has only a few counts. The DNA of the CDR3 is TGTGCCAGCAGCCAAGAAAGGGTGGAGACCCAGTACTTC. This translates into CASSQERVETQYF. V is TRBV5-4 and J is TRBJ2-5, with D unclear. The V gene's germline CDR1 is SGHNT and CDR2 YYREEE (reference sequence). CDR3 length equals 13 residues. Between the trimmed V and J ends, which lost 4 bases and 5 bases, there was a span of 12 bases.

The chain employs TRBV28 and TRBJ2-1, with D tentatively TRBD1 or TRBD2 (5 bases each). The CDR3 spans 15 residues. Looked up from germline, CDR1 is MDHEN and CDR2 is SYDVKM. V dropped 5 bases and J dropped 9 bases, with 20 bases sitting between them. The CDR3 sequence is CASSIGTMGVGEQFF. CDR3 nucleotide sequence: TGTGCCAGCAGTATCGGGACGATGGGGGTCGGTGAGCAGTTCTTC.

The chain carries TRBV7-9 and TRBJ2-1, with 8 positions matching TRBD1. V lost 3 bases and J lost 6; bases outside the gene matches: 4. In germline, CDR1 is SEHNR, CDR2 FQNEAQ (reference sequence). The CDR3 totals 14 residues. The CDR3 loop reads CASSFETGANEQFF. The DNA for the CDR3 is TGTGCCAGCAGCTTCGAGACAGGGGCCAATGAGCAGTTCTTC.